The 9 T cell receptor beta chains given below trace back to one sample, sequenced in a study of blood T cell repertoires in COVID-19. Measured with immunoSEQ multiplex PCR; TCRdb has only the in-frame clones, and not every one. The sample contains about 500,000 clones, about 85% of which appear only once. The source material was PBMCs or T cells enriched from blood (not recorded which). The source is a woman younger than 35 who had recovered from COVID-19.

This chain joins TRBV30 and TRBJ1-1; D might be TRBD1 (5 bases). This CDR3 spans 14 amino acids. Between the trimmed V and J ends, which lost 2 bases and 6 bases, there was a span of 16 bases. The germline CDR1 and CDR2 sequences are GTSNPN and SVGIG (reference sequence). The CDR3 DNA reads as TGTGCCTGGAGTCTAATGACAGCAAACCCTGAAGCTTTCTTT. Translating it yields CAWSLMTANPEAFF.

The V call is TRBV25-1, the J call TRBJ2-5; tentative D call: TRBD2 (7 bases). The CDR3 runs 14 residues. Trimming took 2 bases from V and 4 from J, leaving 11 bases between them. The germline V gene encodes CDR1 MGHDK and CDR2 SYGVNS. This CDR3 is CASSEAGAPETQYF. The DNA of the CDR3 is TGTGCCAGCAGTGAAGCGGGGGCCCCAGAGACCCAGTACTTC. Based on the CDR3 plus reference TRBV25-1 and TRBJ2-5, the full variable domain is EADIYQTPRYLVIGTGKKITLECSQTMGHDKMYWYQQDPGMELHLIHYSYGVNSTEKGDLSSESTVSRIRTEHFPLTLESARPSHTSQYLCASSEAGAPETQYFGPGTRLLVL.

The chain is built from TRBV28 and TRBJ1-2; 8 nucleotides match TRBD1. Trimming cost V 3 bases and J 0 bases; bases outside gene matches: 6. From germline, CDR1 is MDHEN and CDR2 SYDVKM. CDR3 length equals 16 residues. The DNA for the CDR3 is TGTGCCAGCAGTTTGTCGGGACAGGAGACTAACTATGGCTACACCTTC. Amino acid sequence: CASSLSGQETNYGYTF.

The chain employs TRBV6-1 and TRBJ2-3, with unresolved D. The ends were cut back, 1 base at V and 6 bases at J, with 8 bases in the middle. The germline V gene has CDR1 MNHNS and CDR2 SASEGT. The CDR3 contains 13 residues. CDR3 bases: TGTGCCAGCAGTGAAGGAGGATTGGATACGCAGTATTTT. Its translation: CASSEGGLDTQYF.

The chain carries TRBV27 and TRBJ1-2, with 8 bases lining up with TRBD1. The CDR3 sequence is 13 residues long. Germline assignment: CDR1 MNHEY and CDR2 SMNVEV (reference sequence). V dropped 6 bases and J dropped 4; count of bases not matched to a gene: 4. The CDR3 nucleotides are TGTGCCAGCAGGCCAGGGGGCGTCTATGGCTACACCTTC. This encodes CASRPGGVYGYTF.

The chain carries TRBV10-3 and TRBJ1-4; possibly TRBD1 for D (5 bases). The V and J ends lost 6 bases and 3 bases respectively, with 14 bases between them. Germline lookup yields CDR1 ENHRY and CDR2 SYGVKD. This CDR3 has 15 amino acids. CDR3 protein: CAIRGGVGSNEKLFF. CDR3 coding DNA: TGTGCCATCAGGGGAGGGGTCGGGTCTAATGAAAAACTGTTTTTT.

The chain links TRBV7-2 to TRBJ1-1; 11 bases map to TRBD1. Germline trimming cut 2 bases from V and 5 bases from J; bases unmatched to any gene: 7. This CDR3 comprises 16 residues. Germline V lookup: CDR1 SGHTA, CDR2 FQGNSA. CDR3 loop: CASSLRTGGAGTEAFF. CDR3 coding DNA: TGTGCCAGCAGCTTACGGACAGGGGGCGCCGGAACTGAAGCTTTCTTT. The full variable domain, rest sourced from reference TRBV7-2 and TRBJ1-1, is GAGVSQSPSNKVTEKGKDVELRCDPISGHTALYWYRQSLGQGLEFLIYFQGNSAPDKSGLPSDRFSAERTGGSVSTLTIQRTQQEDSAVYLCASSLRTGGAGTEAFFGQGTRLTVV.

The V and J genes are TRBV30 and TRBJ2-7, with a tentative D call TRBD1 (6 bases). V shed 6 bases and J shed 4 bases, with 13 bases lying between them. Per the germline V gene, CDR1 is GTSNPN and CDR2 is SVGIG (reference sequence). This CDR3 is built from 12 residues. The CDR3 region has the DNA TGTGCCTGCAAGACAGGTTGGTACGAGCAGTACTTC. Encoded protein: CACKTGWYEQYF.

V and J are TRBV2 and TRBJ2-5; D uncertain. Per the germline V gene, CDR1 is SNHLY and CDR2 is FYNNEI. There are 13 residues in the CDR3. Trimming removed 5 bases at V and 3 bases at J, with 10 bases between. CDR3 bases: TGTGCCAGCAGTTTCAGATTGGAAGAGACCCAGTACTTC. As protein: CASSFRLEETQYF.